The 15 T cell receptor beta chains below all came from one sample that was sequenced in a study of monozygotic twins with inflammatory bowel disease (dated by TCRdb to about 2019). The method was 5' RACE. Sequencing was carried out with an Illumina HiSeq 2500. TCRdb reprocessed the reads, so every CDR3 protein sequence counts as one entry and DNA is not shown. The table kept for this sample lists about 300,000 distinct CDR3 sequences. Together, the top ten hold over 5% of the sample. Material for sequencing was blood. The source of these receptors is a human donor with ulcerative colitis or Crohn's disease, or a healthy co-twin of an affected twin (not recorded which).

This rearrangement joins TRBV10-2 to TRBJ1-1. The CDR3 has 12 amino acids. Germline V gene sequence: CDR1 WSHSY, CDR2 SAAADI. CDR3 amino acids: CASSEGRIYAFF.

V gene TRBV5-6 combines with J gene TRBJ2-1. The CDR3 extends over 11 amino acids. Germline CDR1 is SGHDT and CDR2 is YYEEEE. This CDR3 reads CASSLMDEQFF.

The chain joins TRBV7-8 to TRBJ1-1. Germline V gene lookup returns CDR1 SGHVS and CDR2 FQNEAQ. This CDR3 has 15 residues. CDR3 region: CASSLSDVLNTEAFF.

Here the CDR3 reads CASSEIQGGNTEAFF. The V and J genes are TRBV7-2 and TRBJ1-1; TCRdb lists TRBD1, though no DNA is available to test this call. Germline V gene data show CDR1 as SGHTA and CDR2 as FQGNSA. The CDR3 has 15 amino acids.

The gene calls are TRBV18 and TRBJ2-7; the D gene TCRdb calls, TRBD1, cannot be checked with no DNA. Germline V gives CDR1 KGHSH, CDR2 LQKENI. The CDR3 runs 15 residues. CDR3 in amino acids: CASSQPGTGSYEQYF.

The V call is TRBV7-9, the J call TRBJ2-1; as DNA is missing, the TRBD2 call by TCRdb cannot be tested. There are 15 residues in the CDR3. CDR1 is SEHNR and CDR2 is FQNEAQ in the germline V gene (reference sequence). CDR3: CASSPPGLADNEQFF. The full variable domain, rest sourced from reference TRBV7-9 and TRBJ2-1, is DTGVSQNPRHKITKRGQNVTFRCDPISEHNRLYWYRQTLGQGPEFLTYFQNEAQLEKSRLLSDRFSAERPKGSFSTLEIQRTEQGDSAMYLCASSPPGLADNEQFFGPGTRLTVL.

CDR3 sequence: CASSKDRGKFDEAFF. The chain couples TRBV7-9 to TRBJ1-1; the TCRdb D gene call, TRBD1, has no DNA to confirm it. Germline V lookup: CDR1 SEHNR, CDR2 FQNEAQ (reference sequence). The CDR3 contains 15 residues.

The CDR3 sequence is CSARGLAHETQYF. The rearrangement joins TRBV20-1 to TRBJ2-5; TCRdb designates TRBD2, a call that cannot be tested without DNA. The CDR3 extends over 13 amino acids. Germline CDR1 reads DFQATT; CDR2 reads SNEGSKA (reference sequence).

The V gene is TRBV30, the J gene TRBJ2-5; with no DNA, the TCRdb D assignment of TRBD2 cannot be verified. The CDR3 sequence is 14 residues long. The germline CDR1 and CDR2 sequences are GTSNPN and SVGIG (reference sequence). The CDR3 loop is CAWRTSGTRGTQYF.

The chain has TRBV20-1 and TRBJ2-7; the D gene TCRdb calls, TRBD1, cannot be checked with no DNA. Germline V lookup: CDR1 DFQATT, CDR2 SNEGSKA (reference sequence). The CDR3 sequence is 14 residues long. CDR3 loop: CSATAGQGAYEQYF.

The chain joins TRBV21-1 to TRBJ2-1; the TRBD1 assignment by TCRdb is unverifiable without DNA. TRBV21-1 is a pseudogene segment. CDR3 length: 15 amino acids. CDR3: CASSKRDRGYNEQFF.

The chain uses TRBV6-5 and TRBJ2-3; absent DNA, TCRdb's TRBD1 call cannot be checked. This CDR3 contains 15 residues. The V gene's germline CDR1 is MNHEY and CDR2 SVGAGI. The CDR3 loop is CASSSPPGGGDTQYF.

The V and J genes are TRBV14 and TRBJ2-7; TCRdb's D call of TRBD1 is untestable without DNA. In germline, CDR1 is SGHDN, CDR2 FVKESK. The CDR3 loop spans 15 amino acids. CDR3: CASSQGGGISYEQYF. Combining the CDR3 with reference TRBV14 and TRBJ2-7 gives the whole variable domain EAGVTQFPSHSVIEKGQTVTLRCDPISGHDNLYWYRRVMGKEIKFLLHFVKESKQDESGMPNNRFLAERTGGTYSTLKVQPAELEDSGVYFCASSQGGGISYEQYFGPGTRLTVT.

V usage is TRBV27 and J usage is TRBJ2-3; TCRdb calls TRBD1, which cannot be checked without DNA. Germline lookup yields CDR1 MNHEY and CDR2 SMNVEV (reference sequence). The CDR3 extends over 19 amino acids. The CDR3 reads CASSLDGAGRGPLRNTQYF.

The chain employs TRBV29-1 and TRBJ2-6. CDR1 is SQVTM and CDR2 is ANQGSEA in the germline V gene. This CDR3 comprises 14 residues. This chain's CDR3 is CSVDASSGANVLTF. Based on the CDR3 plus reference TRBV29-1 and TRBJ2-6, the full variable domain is SAVISQKPSRDICQRGTSLTIQCQVDSQVTMMFWYRQQPGQSLTLIATANQGSEATYESGFVIDKFPISRPNLTFSTLTVSNMSPEDSSIYLCSVDASSGANVLTFGAGSRLTVL.